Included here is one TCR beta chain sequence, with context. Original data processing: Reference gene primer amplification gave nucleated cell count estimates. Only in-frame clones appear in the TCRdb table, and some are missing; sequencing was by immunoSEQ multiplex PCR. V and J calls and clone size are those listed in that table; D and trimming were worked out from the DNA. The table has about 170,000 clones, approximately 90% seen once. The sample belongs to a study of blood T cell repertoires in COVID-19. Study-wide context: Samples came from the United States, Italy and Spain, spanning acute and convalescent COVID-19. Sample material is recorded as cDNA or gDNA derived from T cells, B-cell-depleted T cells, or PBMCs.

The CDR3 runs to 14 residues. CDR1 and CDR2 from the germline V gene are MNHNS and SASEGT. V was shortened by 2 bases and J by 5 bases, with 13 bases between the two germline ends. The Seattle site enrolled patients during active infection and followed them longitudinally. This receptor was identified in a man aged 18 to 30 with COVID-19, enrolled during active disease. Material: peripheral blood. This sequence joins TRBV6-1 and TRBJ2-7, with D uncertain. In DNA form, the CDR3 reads TGTGCCAGCAGTGAATCGCTACCACCCAACGAGCAGTACTTC. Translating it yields CASSESLPPNEQYF.